These 9 T cell receptor beta chains originate from one sample sequenced in a study of PD-1 blockade in classical Hodgkin lymphoma. Only in-frame clones appear in the TCRdb table, and some are missing; sequencing was by immunoSEQ multiplex PCR. The table includes almost 95,000 clones, around 80% detected once. The sample's time point: cycle 4 day 1 (C4D1), after 5 to 7 weeks of nivolumab. Each of the patients experienced relapse following autologous stem cell transplantation, and their brentuximab vedotin exposure differed. The sample in question was peripheral blood mononuclear cells (PBMCs), obtained before the fourth cycle of nivolumab. These receptors came from a human donor with classical Hodgkin lymphoma.

The count of this clone is one. J is TRBJ2-1 and V is TRBV9, with a weak D call TRBD2 (5 bases). The V gene lost 0 bases and the J gene lost 5 bases, with 9 bases spanning the gap. The V gene's germline CDR1 is SGDLS and CDR2 YYNGEE. CDR3 length: 14 residues. The CDR3 sequence: CASSVGGGHNEQFF. The CDR3 nucleotides are TGTGCCAGCAGCGTAGGTGGCGGGCACAATGAGCAGTTCTTC.

The chain carries TRBV6-6 and TRBJ1-2; D uncertain. This CDR3 spans 13 amino acids. V lost 2 bases and J lost 5, with 9 bases in between. The germline gives CDR1 MNHNY, CDR2 SVGAGI (reference sequence). The CDR3 reads CASSYDGSYGYTF. CDR3 bases: TGTGCCAGCAGTTACGACGGATCTTATGGCTACACCTTC.

The J gene is TRBJ2-6, the V gene TRBV15; D call uncertain. CDR1 and CDR2 from the germline V gene are LNHNV and YYDKDF (reference sequence). The ends were cut back, 0 bases at V and 4 bases at J, with 16 bases in the middle. The CDR3 has 18 amino acids. In nucleotides, the CDR3 is TGTGCCACCAGCAGAGATAGGGCAGCCGTGGAAGGGGCCAACGTCCTGACTTTC. Its protein is CATSRDRAAVEGANVLTF.

The chain combines TRBV11-3 with TRBJ2-1; 14 nucleotides line up with TRBD2. V was pared by 5 bases and J by 9 bases, with 9 bases of the junction left unmatched. Germline CDR1 reads SGHNT; CDR2 reads YENEEA. This CDR3 spans 16 amino acids. For the CDR3, the DNA is TGTGCCAGCAGCCCCCCGGGACTAGCGGGAGAGGCTGAGCAGTTCTTC. Translation: CASSPPGLAGEAEQFF.

A word on this clone: As the CDR3 is not closed by the conserved phenylalanine or tryptophan, this likely results from a read error. Because the CDR3's place on the DNA is in doubt, the DNA is left out and the CDR3 is given as listed by TCRdb. The chain links TRBV4-3 to TRBJ1-1. A total of 10 residues make up the CDR3, ends included. The V gene's germline CDR1 is LGHNA and CDR2 YSLEER. CDR3 protein: CASSQNVGWL.

The CDR3 region has the DNA TGTGCCAGCAGTAAGGGAGGCATCGAAAAACTGTTTTTT. Translated: CASSKGGIEKLFF. The V gene is TRBV28, the J gene TRBJ1-4; D is ambiguous. V was cut by 5 bases and J by 8 bases, with 12 bases left in between. There are 13 residues in the CDR3. From germline, CDR1 is MDHEN and CDR2 SYDVKM.

The chain joins TRBV2 to TRBJ2-2, with D perhaps matching TRBD1 (10 bases). CDR3 length equals 16 residues. Germline V gene sequence: CDR1 SNHLY, CDR2 FYNNEI. V lost 6 bases and J 4 bases, leaving 18 bases between the germline ends. The CDR3, as DNA: TGTGCCAGCAGAGCGGGGGGACAGGGGCTCACCGGGGAGCTGTTTTTT. It specifies CASRAGGQGLTGELFF.

The chain joins TRBV19 to TRBJ2-2; TRBD2 aligns across 8 bases. The CDR3 is 14 residues long. The V segment lost 5 bases and the J segment 6 bases; nucleotides outside the gene matches: 5. Germline assignment: CDR1 LNHDA and CDR2 SQIVND (reference sequence). The CDR3 coding sequence is TGTGCCAGTAGTGTGCTAGCGGGTCCCGGGGAGCTGTTTTTT. Encoded protein: CASSVLAGPGELFF.

The V gene is TRBV11-2, the J gene TRBJ1-2; 8 nucleotides match TRBD1. CDR3 size: 15 residues. CDR1 is SGHAT, CDR2 FQNNGV, per germline. The junction had 9 bases not matched to a gene; V was cut back by 5 bases and J by 4 bases. The CDR3 loop reads CASSASGQVLYGYTF. DNA for the CDR3: TGTGCCAGCAGCGCCTCGGGACAGGTACTCTATGGCTACACCTTC.